This T cell receptor beta chain was sequenced in a study of blood T cell repertoires in COVID-19. The CDR3 runs 13 residues. Germline CDR1 GTSNPN, CDR2 SVGIG (reference sequence). V lost 4 bases and J lost 1, with 11 bases in between. The table came from immunoSEQ multiplex PCR; TCRdb's copy has only in-frame clones and leaves some out. The top ten hold around 40% of the sample, which has 120,000 to 150,000 clones, around four fifths seen once. The chain uses TRBV30 and TRBJ2-7; no clear D. This sequence was found in a human donor in a cohort sampled during active COVID-19. Sample: peripheral blood. This CDR3 is CAWTFHGSYEQYF. The DNA for the CDR3 is TGTGCCTGGACCTTTCACGGGTCCTACGAGCAGTACTTC.